Here is one T cell receptor beta chain with its context. V lost 6 bases, J lost 4 bases, and 15 bases lay in between. CDR1 is SNHLY and CDR2 is FYNNEI in the germline V gene. The CDR3 loop spans 14 amino acids. This sample is drawn from a study of shared clonotypes between healthy human individuals. About 90 million PBMCs per unsorted sample were used for genomic DNA. Every subset's genomic DNA went evenly onto several immunoSEQ plates. Assay: immunoSEQ multiplex PCR; the TCRdb copy retains only in-frame clones and omits some. The repertoire holds about 520,000 clones, with roughly 80% as singletons. The chain uses TRBV2 and TRBJ1-2; maybe TRBD1 (5 bases). Sequenced material: PBMCs. The receptor was isolated from a woman in her 40s in good health. Some clones in this sample may be carry-over from other donors' samples. CDR3 protein: CASSREQELYGYTF. CDR3 nucleotide sequence: TGTGCCAGCAGCCGCGAACAGGAACTCTATGGCTACACCTTC.